This record covers a single T cell receptor (beta chain). Its specificity is unknown. This sample is drawn from a study of beta chain features in type 1 diabetes. CDR1 LGHNA and CDR2 YSLEER come from the germline V gene. This CDR3 has 14 amino acids. The V end lost 0 bases, the J end lost 8 bases, and 13 bases lay between the germline ends. TCRB transcripts that were expressed got sequenced, as all of the isolated RNA had been reverse transcribed. Generated by immunoSEQ multiplex PCR, the TCRdb table keeps only in-frame clones and is missing some. The data show some 660,000 clones, with over 13% seen just once and approximately 0.039% held by the top ten. One heparinised blood draw, averaging around 0.12 L, came from each donor. Study-level results: Patients with Type 1 diabetes showed moderately but significantly shorter TCRB CDR3s in all four CD4+ subsets.

The sample taken for sequencing was naive CD4+ T cells from blood. The receptor comes from a man aged 18 to 30 with type 1 diabetes. The V call is TRBV4-3, the J call TRBJ1-2; the D is unclear. The chain's CDR3 is CASSQDIELGGYTF. In nucleotides, the CDR3 is TGCGCCAGCAGCCAAGATATAGAGTTGGGCGGCTACACCTTC.